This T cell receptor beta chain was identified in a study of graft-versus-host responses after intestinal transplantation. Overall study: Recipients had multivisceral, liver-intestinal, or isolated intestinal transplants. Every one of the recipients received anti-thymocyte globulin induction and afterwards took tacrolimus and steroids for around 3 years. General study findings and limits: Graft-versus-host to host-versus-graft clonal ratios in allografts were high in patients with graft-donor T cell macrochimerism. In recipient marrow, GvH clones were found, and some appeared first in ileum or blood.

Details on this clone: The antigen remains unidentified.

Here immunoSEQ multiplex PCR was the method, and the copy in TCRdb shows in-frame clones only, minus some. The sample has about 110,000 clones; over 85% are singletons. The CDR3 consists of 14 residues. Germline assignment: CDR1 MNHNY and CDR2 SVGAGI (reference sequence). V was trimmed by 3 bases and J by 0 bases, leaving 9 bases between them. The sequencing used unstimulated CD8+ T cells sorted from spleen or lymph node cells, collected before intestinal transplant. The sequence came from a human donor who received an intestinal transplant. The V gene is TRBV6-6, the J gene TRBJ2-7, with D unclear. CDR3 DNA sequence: TGTGCCAGCAGTTATTGGGCAGTCTCCTACGAGCAGTACTTC. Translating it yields CASSYWAVSYEQYF.